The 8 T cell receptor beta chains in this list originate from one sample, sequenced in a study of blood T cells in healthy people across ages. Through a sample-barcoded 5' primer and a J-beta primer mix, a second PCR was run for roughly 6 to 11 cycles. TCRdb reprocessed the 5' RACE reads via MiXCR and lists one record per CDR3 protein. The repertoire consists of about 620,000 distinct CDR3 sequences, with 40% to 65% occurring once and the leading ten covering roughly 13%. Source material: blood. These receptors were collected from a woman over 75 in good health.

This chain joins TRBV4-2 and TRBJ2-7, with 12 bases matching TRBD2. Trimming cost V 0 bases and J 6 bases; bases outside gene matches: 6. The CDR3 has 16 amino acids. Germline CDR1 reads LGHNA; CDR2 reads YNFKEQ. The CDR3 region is CASSQEGTSGYCEQYF. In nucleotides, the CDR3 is TGTGCCAGCAGCCAAGAAGGGACTAGCGGGTACTGCGAGCAGTACTTC.

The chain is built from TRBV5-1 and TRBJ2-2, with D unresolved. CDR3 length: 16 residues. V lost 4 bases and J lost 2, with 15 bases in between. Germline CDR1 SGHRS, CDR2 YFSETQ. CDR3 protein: CASSPGGKTNTGELFF. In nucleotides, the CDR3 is TGCGCCAGCAGCCCGGGTGGAAAGACTAACACCGGGGAGCTGTTTTTT.

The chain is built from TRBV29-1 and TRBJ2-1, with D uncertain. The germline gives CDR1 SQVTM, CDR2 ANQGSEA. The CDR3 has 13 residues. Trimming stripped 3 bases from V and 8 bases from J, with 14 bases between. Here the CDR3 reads CSVDPRTKDEQFF. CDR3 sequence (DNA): TGCAGCGTTGATCCCCGGACGAAGGATGAGCAGTTCTTC.

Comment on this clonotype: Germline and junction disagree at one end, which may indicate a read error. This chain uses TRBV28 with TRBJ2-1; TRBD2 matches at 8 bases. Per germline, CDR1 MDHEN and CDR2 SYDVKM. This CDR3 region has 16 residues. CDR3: CASSPVASGSCNEQFF. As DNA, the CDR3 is TGTGCCAGCAGTCCTGTGGCTAGCGGGTCCTGCAATGAGCAGTTCTTC.

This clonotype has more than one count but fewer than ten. CDR3 coding DNA: TGTGCCACCAGTGAGGGACGGGCGACGGAGACCCAGTACTTC. Protein: CATSEGRATETQYF. The V and J genes are TRBV24-1 and TRBJ2-5, with D perhaps being TRBD1 or TRBD2 (5 bases each). Trimming shortened V by 4 bases and J by 5 bases, and 13 bases separated the two germline ends. Per the germline V gene, CDR1 is KGHDR and CDR2 is SFDVKD. The CDR3 is 14 amino acids.

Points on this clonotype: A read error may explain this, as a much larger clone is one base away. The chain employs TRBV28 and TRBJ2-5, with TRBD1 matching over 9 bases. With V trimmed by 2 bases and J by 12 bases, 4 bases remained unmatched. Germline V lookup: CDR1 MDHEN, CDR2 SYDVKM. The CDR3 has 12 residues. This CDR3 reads CASSLVRQGEYF. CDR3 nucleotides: TGTGCCAGCAGTTTAGTGAGACAGGGGGAGTACTTC. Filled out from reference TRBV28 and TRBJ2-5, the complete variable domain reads DVKVTQSSRYLVKRTGEKVFLECVQDMDHENMFWYRQDPGLGLRLIYFSYDVKMKEKGDIPEGYSVSREKKERFSLILESASTNQTSMYLCASSLVRQGEYFGPGTRLLVL.

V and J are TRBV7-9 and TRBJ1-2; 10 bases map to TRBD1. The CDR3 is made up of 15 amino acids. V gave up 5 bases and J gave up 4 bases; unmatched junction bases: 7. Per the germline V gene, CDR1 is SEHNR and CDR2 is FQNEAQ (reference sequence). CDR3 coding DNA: TGTGCCAGCAGCGACCGGACAGGGGGAGGCTATGGCTACACCTTC. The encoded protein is CASSDRTGGGYGYTF.

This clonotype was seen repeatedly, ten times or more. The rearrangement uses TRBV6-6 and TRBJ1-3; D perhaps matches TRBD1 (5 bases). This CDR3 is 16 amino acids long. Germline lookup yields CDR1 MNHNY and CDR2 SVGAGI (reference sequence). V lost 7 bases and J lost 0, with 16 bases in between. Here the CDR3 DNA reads TGTGCCAGCACTTCGGGGGAGACCAGCTCTGGAAACACCATATATTTT. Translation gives CASTSGETSSGNTIYF.